The 27 T cell receptor beta chains below all came from one sample that was sequenced in a study of CD8 T cells in Susac syndrome. Random hexamers were used to reverse transcribe the RNA input (roughly 0.5 to 1 ug). TCRdb reprocessed the immunoSEQ multiplex PCR reads with MiXCR, giving one entry per CDR3 protein. The table lists 200,000 or so distinct CDR3 sequences, 90% to 97% of them singletons. The sequenced material came from CD4+ T cells from PBMCs. These receptors were obtained from a human donor with multiple sclerosis.

This clonotype was picked up one time. V gene TRBV5-6 combines with J gene TRBJ2-5; TRBD1 is a possible D gene (5 bases). V dropped 3 bases and J dropped 5 bases, with 11 bases sitting between them. The CDR3 is 13 residues long. CDR1 and CDR2 from the germline V gene are SGHDT and YYEEEE. CDR3 loop: CASSSTDRETQYF. The DNA for the CDR3 is TGTGCCAGCAGCTCGACAGATCGGGAGACCCAGTACTTC.

The rearrangement joins TRBV12-3 or TRBV12-4 to TRBJ1-1; D is uncertain. The CDR3 runs 12 residues. Trimming shortened V by 4 bases and J by 5 bases, and 8 bases separated the two germline ends. The CDR3 DNA is TGTGCCAGCAGTTGGACCGAGACTGAAGCTTTCTTT. It translates to CASSWTETEAFF.

V gene TRBV5-5 combines with J gene TRBJ2-1; D unresolved. Germline V gene data show CDR1 as SGHKS and CDR2 as YYEKEE (reference sequence). V dropped 0 bases and J dropped 6 bases, with 10 bases sitting between them. CDR3 size: 14 residues. The CDR3: CASSLGWKFNEQFF. The CDR3 nucleotides are TGTGCCAGCAGCTTGGGTTGGAAATTCAATGAGCAGTTCTTC.

The chain employs TRBV15 and TRBJ2-7; 7 nucleotides agree with TRBD1. This CDR3 region has 17 residues. Germline V lookup: CDR1 LNHNV, CDR2 YYDKDF (reference sequence). V trimming: 1 base; J trimming: 0 bases; junction bases outside the gene matches: 9. The CDR3 DNA reads TGTGCCACCAGCAGAGCAACCGGGACAGTGTTCTCCTACGAGCAGTACTTC. Translation gives CATSRATGTVFSYEQYF.

The chain employs TRBV29-1 and TRBJ1-2, with 8 bases lining up with TRBD1. V dropped 5 bases and J dropped 4; count of bases not matched to a gene: 3. The CDR3 totals 12 residues. Germline assignment: CDR1 SQVTM and CDR2 ANQGSEA. The CDR3 DNA follows: TGCAGCGTTCGGACAGGGATCTATGGCTACACCTTC. Translating it yields CSVRTGIYGYTF.

This clonotype was observed once. CDR3 sequence reads: CASSQLGPENIQYF. For the CDR3, the DNA is TGTGCCAGCAGCCAACTTGGGCCCGAAAACATTCAGTACTTC. This chain links TRBV3-1 with TRBJ2-4; D remains unclear. The germline V gene encodes CDR1 LGHDT and CDR2 YNNKEL (reference sequence). There are 14 residues in the CDR3. Trimming stripped 2 bases from V and 5 bases from J, with 10 bases between.

The chain has TRBV6-2 or TRBV6-3 and TRBJ2-6; 7 nucleotides align to TRBD2. CDR3 length equals 15 residues. Germline V gives CDR1 MNHEY, CDR2 SVGEGT. Unmatched junction bases numbered 5, after V lost 4 bases and J lost 5 bases. CDR3 sequence (DNA): TGTGCCAGCAGTTCCGGGGACTACCGGGCCAACGTCCTGACTTTC. Protein sequence: CASSSGDYRANVLTF.

The chain combines TRBV27 with TRBJ1-1, with 7 bases aligning to TRBD1. V was pared by 4 bases and J by 12 bases, with 11 bases of the junction left unmatched. The CDR3 is 13 residues long. Germline-derived CDR1 and CDR2 are MNHEY and SMNVEV (reference sequence). CDR3 sequence (DNA): TGTGCCAGCAGTTACGGGAACAGGGGCGCACCTTTCTTT. Amino acid sequence: CASSYGNRGAPFF.

The chain links TRBV29-1 to TRBJ1-2, with 7 bases that match TRBD1. The V gene end was trimmed by 3 bases and the J gene end by 3 bases; junction bases not matched to a gene: 10. Germline V CDR1 and CDR2: SQVTM, ANQGSEA. The CDR3 spans 15 residues. This chain's CDR3 is CSVDVVGQVDYGYTF. DNA of the CDR3: TGCAGCGTTGATGTCGTTGGACAGGTGGACTATGGCTACACCTTC.

The chain couples TRBV20-1 to TRBJ1-5, with D uncertain. With 1 base removed from V and 5 bases from J, the gap between germline ends came to 12 bases. Germline V gives CDR1 DFQATT, CDR2 SNEGSKA (reference sequence). The CDR3 has 14 amino acids. The CDR3 spells CSARATQRYQPQHF. The CDR3 nucleotides read TGCAGTGCTAGAGCGACTCAACGCTATCAGCCCCAGCATTTT.

This clonotype was counted only a few times. The chain combines TRBV20-1 with TRBJ2-7; D not certain. The CDR3 has 12 amino acids. Germline CDR1 reads DFQATT; CDR2 reads SNEGSKA (reference sequence). V shed 3 bases and J shed 2 bases, with 8 bases lying between them. The CDR3 DNA sequence: TGCAGTGCTAGGGGTGACCCCTACGAGCAGTACTTC. Translation gives CSARGDPYEQYF.

This chain uses TRBV2 with TRBJ1-5; D gene ambiguous. The V end was cut by 4 bases, the J end by 7 bases, with 11 bases between. Germline V gene sequence: CDR1 SNHLY, CDR2 FYNNEI. This CDR3 is 13 amino acids long. CDR3 nucleotide sequence: TGTGCCAGCAGTGTGGACCAAAGGCAGCCCCAGCATTTT. Translating gives CASSVDQRQPQHF.

The chain joins TRBV30 to TRBJ1-2; D gene uncertain. V was trimmed by 2 bases and J by 7 bases, leaving 14 bases between them. This CDR3 is built from 13 residues. CDR1 is GTSNPN, CDR2 SVGIG, per germline (reference sequence). The CDR3 DNA follows: TGTGCCTGGAGTCCCCCCCCCTTCAGTGGCTACACCTTC. Its translation: CAWSPPPFSGYTF.

The chain couples TRBV12-3 or TRBV12-4 to TRBJ2-7; the D is unclear. The CDR3 runs to 13 residues. Between the trimmed V and J ends, which lost 4 bases and 0 bases, there was a span of 7 bases. CDR3 DNA: TGTGCCAGCAGTTATTCCCCCTCCTACGAGCAGTACTTC. Translation: CASSYSPSYEQYF.

This chain links TRBV28 with TRBJ1-6; 7 bases line up with TRBD1. In germline, CDR1 is MDHEN, CDR2 SYDVKM. V was clipped by 6 bases and J by 6 bases; unmatched bases: 11. CDR3 size: 16 residues. CDR3 sequence (DNA): TGTGCCAGCAGCCTCGGGCCGGGACAGAGTAATTCACCCCTCCACTTT. Its translation: CASSLGPGQSNSPLHF.

The rearrangement joins TRBV18 to TRBJ2-7, with 9 bases aligning to TRBD1. The germline V gene encodes CDR1 KGHSH and CDR2 LQKENI. The J segment lost 3 bases and the V segment lost 0 bases, leaving 0 bases of the junction unmatched. The CDR3 runs 14 residues. This chain's CDR3 is CASSPPGQGYEQYF. The CDR3 DNA is TGTGCCAGCTCACCACCGGGACAGGGCTACGAGCAGTACTTC.

CDR3 bases: TGTGCCAGCAGTCGGGGCCCTCCGGGCTACACCTTC. It yields the protein CASSRGPPGYTF. This chain connects TRBV6-5 to TRBJ1-2; possible D gene TRBD1, 5 bases. Trimming removed 5 bases from V and 8 bases from J, with 12 bases in between. The germline V gene has CDR1 MNHEY and CDR2 SVGAGI. The CDR3 is 12 residues long.

The V gene is TRBV27, the J gene TRBJ1-4, with D maybe TRBD1 (5 bases). The CDR3 runs 14 residues. The V and J ends lost 5 bases and 10 bases respectively, with 17 bases between them. Looked up from germline, CDR1 is MNHEY and CDR2 is SMNVEV (reference sequence). The CDR3 DNA sequence: TGTGCCAGCAGTCGGACCGCCCAGGGAGGAAAACTGTTTTTT. Encoded protein: CASSRTAQGGKLFF.

The J gene is TRBJ1-1, the V gene TRBV6-5; 9 bases fit TRBD1. This CDR3 has 16 residues. V lost 2 bases, J lost 1 base, and 5 bases stayed unmatched. Germline CDR1 and CDR2: MNHEY and SVGAGI. The CDR3 reads CASSYGTQGANTEAFF. The DNA of the CDR3 is TGTGCCAGCAGTTACGGGACACAGGGGGCGAACACTGAAGCTTTCTTT.

The CDR3 reads CASSQDLGETQYF. CDR3 bases: TGTGCCAGCAGCCAAGATCTAGGGGAGACCCAGTACTTC. V is TRBV14 and J is TRBJ2-5; no reliable D call. Germline assignment: CDR1 SGHDN and CDR2 FVKESK. This CDR3 comprises 13 residues. V was trimmed by 0 bases and J by 5 bases, leaving 7 bases between them.

This sequence joins TRBV24-1 and TRBJ2-2; D perhaps matches TRBD1 (5 bases). Germline lookup yields CDR1 KGHDR and CDR2 SFDVKD. This CDR3 spans 12 amino acids. V was trimmed by 4 bases and J by 6 bases, leaving 5 bases between them. CDR3: CATSDRAGELFF. CDR3 DNA sequence: TGTGCCACCAGTGACAGGGCCGGGGAGCTGTTTTTT.

The V call is TRBV4-2, the J call TRBJ1-2, with D perhaps TRBD1 (6 bases). There are 17 residues in the CDR3. Germline V gives CDR1 LGHNA, CDR2 YNFKEQ. V was trimmed by 0 bases and J by 3 bases, leaving 17 bases between them. CDR3 sequence (DNA): TGTGCCAGCAGCCAAGAACAGGGAAGGGCGGCGGACTATGGCTACACCTTC. Translated, it gives CASSQEQGRAADYGYTF.

The V and J genes are TRBV5-1 and TRBJ1-5; D remains ambiguous. The CDR3 consists of 20 residues. Germline CDR1 is SGHRS and CDR2 is YFSETQ. V lost 1 base and J lost 2, with 25 bases in between. In nucleotides, the CDR3 is TGCGCCAGCAGCTTGCTCCAGTCCGTGGCCGTTTTGGAGCGCAATCAGCCCCAGCATTTT. It translates to CASSLLQSVAVLERNQPQHF.

This clonotype was seen a few times. The J gene is TRBJ2-1, the V gene TRBV4-2; no definite D call. The CDR3 covers 14 residues. The V end lost 4 bases, the J end lost 2 bases, and 9 bases lay between the germline ends. Germline values: CDR1 LGHNA, CDR2 YNFKEQ. The CDR3 coding sequence is TGTGCCAGCAGCCTCCACAGAACCTACAATGAGCAGTTCTTC. This gives the protein CASSLHRTYNEQFF.

The chain is built from TRBV29-1 and TRBJ1-5; the D is unclear. In germline, CDR1 is SQVTM, CDR2 ANQGSEA. The V gene lost 6 bases and the J gene lost 11 bases, with 14 bases spanning the gap. The CDR3 covers 11 residues. The CDR3 nucleotides read TGCAGCGTGGAGGTAGGTAGGGCCCAGCATTTT. Translating it yields CSVEVGRAQHF.

The chain links TRBV19 to TRBJ2-1; 7 positions agree with TRBD1. The V gene end was trimmed by 6 bases and the J gene end by 6 bases; junction bases not matched to a gene: 11. Germline V gene lookup returns CDR1 LNHDA and CDR2 SQIVND (reference sequence). CDR3 length: 15 residues. In nucleotides, the CDR3 is TGTGCCAGTAGCAGGGGGACCCCGTCCGGCAATGAGCAGTTCTTC. This codes for CASSRGTPSGNEQFF.

The J gene is TRBJ2-3, the V gene TRBV7-2, with unresolved D. V lost 0 bases and J 4 bases, leaving 8 bases between the germline ends. The CDR3 loop spans 14 amino acids. Germline CDR1 reads SGHTA; CDR2 reads FQGNSA. The CDR3 nucleotides read TGTGCCAGCAGCTTAGCCGGGTTTGCAGATACGCAGTATTTT. Translation gives CASSLAGFADTQYF.